A single sample gave rise to the 10 T cell receptor beta chains below, sequenced in a study of T cells after posttransplantation cyclophosphamide. The table came from immunoSEQ multiplex PCR; TCRdb's copy has only in-frame clones and leaves some out. This sample carries about 38,000 clones, none of them present only once. Material: PBMCs. Source of these receptors: a man aged 50 to 60 in good health, CMV-negative, and a related stem cell transplant donor.

The table lists this clone with a few counts. The chain joins TRBV4-2 to TRBJ2-7; 8 positions agree with TRBD1. The ends lost 2 bases at V and 4 bases at J; junction bases unmatched: 10. Germline V gene lookup returns CDR1 LGHNA and CDR2 YNFKEQ. The CDR3 has 16 residues. The CDR3 region has the DNA TGTGCCAGCAGCCAACCTGACAGGGGACTGGGTTACGAGCAGTACTTC. Translated: CASSQPDRGLGYEQYF.

This clone was seen at least ten times. This chain joins TRBV7-2 and TRBJ2-1; D is uncertain. Trimming took off 4 bases at V and 0 bases at J, with 7 bases between the two ends. The CDR3 is 14 residues long. Germline-derived CDR1 and CDR2 are SGHTA and FQGNSA. The CDR3 region has the DNA TGTGCCAGCAGCTCGCGTAGCTCCTACAATGAGCAGTTCTTC. Protein product: CASSSRSSYNEQFF.

Many counts were recorded for this clone. V gene TRBV11-1 combines with J gene TRBJ1-1; tentative D call: TRBD1 (5 bases). This CDR3 has 15 amino acids. V lost 0 bases, J lost 4 bases, and 12 bases lay in between. Germline CDR1 SGHAT, CDR2 FQDESV (reference sequence). CDR3 DNA: TGTGCCAGCAGCTTAGCCAGGGCTTGGGGCACTGAAGCTTTCTTT. This translates into CASSLARAWGTEAFF.

The sample holds a few counts of this clone. The V and J genes are TRBV7-9 and TRBJ2-5; D perhaps matches TRBD2 (5 bases). The V gene's germline CDR1 is SEHNR and CDR2 FQNEAQ (reference sequence). Trimming took 3 bases from V and 11 from J, leaving 10 bases between them. CDR3 length equals 11 residues. CDR3 amino acids: CASSFVGEQYF. CDR3 sequence (DNA): TGTGCCAGCAGCTTCGTTGGGGAGCAGTACTTC.

This clone was counted many times. V usage is TRBV19 and J usage is TRBJ1-4; the D is unclear. The germline V gene has CDR1 LNHDA and CDR2 SQIVND (reference sequence). This CDR3 comprises 13 residues. The V end was cut by 6 bases, the J end by 7 bases, with 12 bases between. CDR3 bases: TGTGCCAGTAGGCCAGGCTTGGTTGAAAAACTGTTTTTT. This gives the protein CASRPGLVEKLFF.

This clone occurred a few times. J is TRBJ1-2 and V is TRBV15; 10 nucleotides line up with TRBD1. Germline V CDR1 and CDR2: LNHNV, YYDKDF (reference sequence). The J segment lost 5 bases and the V segment lost 4 bases, leaving 7 bases of the junction unmatched. The CDR3 has 15 residues. The CDR3 loop reads CATSMMTGGSYGYTF. The CDR3 bases are TGTGCCACCAGCATGATGACAGGGGGCTCGTATGGCTACACCTTC.

This clone has a count of ten or more. V and J are TRBV19 and TRBJ2-1; 8 bases line up with TRBD1. CDR1 and CDR2 from the germline V gene are LNHDA and SQIVND (reference sequence). Trimming removed 7 bases from V and 9 bases from J; junction bases left unmatched: 14. There are 15 residues in the CDR3. The CDR3 is CASTAGQGAFGEQFF. The DNA of the CDR3 is TGTGCCAGTACCGCCGGGCAGGGGGCTTTTGGTGAGCAGTTCTTC.

This clone was counted at least ten times. The chain uses TRBV4-1 and TRBJ1-4; maybe TRBD1 (5 bases). This CDR3 is built from 14 residues. Trimming removed 0 bases from V and 7 bases from J, with 9 bases in between. In germline, CDR1 is MGHRA, CDR2 YSYEKL. CDR3 DNA: TGCGCCAGCAGCCAAGATTATCAGGGTGAAAAACTGTTTTTT. Translating it yields CASSQDYQGEKLFF.

This clone was seen ten or more times. The rearrangement uses TRBV7-9 and TRBJ2-3; TRBD1 is a possible D gene (6 bases). The CDR3 spans 15 residues. The V and J ends lost 5 bases and 1 base respectively, with 13 bases between them. Per the germline V gene, CDR1 is SEHNR and CDR2 is FQNEAQ (reference sequence). The CDR3 bases are TGTGCCAGCAGCGCCACGGCAGGGGGCACAGATACGCAGTATTTT. It codes for CASSATAGGTDTQYF.

The V gene is TRBV7-2, the J gene TRBJ2-3; the D gene is possibly TRBD2 (5 bases). The CDR3 contains 14 residues. CDR1 and CDR2 (germline): SGHTA, FQGNSA. V was trimmed by 3 bases and J by 4 bases, leaving 11 bases between them. The CDR3 sequence is CASSFRAEADTQYF. CDR3 nucleotides: TGTGCCAGCAGCTTTCGAGCGGAGGCAGATACGCAGTATTTT.